The clone carrying this TCR beta chain was recorded at least ten times. Its specificity is not known. J gave up 0 bases and V 5 bases, and 4 bases lay outside the gene matches. CDR1 and CDR2 (germline): MNHEY, SMNVEV (reference sequence). The CDR3 has 15 amino acids. TCRdb reanalysed the PCR reads using MiXCR and keeps one entry per CDR3 protein. The repertoire includes fewer than 45,000 distinct CDR3 sequences, 18% of them detected once, and roughly 6.9% sits in the top ten. The data were obtained in a study of molecular identifiers for immune sequencing clone quantification. Study-wide points: Underestimated sizes of highly expanded clones could result from identical TCR molecules that share a barcode. Clones above 20 RNA copies contained over 97% of effector molecules and under 1% of naive molecules.

This clonotype was sampled from a human donor in good health. Some libraries in this study had Jurkat cell RNA spiked in. Sequencing was performed on naive CD8+ T cells from blood, with Jurkat cell RNA spiked in. Indicated subset: FACS-sorted CD8+CD4-CCR7+CD45RA+ naive T cells. The chain combines TRBV27 with TRBJ2-4; the match to TRBD2 covers 7 bases. The CDR3 loop is CASSPLAGAKNIQYF. The CDR3 DNA reads TGTGCCAGCAGTCCGTTAGCGGGAGCCAAAAACATTCAGTACTTC.